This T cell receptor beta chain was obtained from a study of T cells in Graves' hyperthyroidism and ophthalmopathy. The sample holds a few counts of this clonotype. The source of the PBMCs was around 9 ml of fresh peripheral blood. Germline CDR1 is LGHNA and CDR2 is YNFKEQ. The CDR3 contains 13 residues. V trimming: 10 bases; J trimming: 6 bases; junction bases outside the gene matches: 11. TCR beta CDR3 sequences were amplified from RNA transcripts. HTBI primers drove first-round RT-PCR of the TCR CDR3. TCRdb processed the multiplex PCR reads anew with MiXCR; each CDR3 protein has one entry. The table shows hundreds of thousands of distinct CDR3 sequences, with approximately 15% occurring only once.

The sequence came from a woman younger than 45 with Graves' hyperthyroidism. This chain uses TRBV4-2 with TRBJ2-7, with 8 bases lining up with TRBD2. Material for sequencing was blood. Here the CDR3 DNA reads TGTGCCACCTCGCGCGGGACTAGTATCGAGCAGTACTTC. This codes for CATSRGTSIEQYF.